This T cell receptor (beta chain) came from a study of CXCR3-negative and CXCR3-positive naive CD8 T cells. Study results and caveats: Naive cells that were CXCR3-positive had more hydrophobic TRB CDR3s (compared with CXCR3-negative naive cells).

TRB cDNA was prepared as libraries by UMI-labeled 5' RACE. TCRdb reprocessed the 5' RACE reads and keeps a single row for each CDR3 protein, giving no DNA. The ten top clones account for roughly 0.27%, within a sample of 130,000 to 150,000 distinct CDR3 sequences. With regard to this clonotype: The antigen is undetermined.

The sequenced sample consisted of naive CXCR3+ CD8+ T cells from blood. The subset: CD45RO-CCR7+CD27+CD95- naive CD8+ T cells expressing CXCR3 (TNR3+). The receptor was derived from a human donor in good health. Some clones in this sample may be carry-over from other donors' samples.

This chain's CDR3 is CASSLDQGAYEQYF. J is TRBJ2-7 and V is TRBV7-2; TCRdb calls TRBD1, which cannot be checked without DNA. The CDR3 is 14 residues long. The germline V gene encodes CDR1 SGHTA and CDR2 FQGNSA.